The clone carrying this TCR beta chain was counted between two and nine times. Its antigen is unidentified. Using RNA template, CDR3s of TCR alpha and beta were amplified with iRepertoire arm-PCR. Tissue mRNA or PBMC total RNA, 100-400 ng, went into one-step reverse transcription and amplification. TCRdb ran MiXCR on the multiplex PCR reads and lists one entry per CDR3 protein. The sample records 150,000 or so distinct CDR3 sequences, about two fifths being singletons. The data derive from a study of glioma-infiltrating T cells. Study-wide results and caveats: Only very few CDR3 sequences appeared in both tissue and blood. Non-neoplastic patients had below-expected tissue-blood divergence, while all gliomas exceeded expectation.

The CDR3 loop spans 14 amino acids. J was trimmed by 6 bases and V by 6 bases; bases with no gene match: 11. CDR1 is MNHEY, CDR2 SVGEGT, per germline. Material for sequencing was glioma tissue, nonneoplastic brain tissue, or PBMCs (not recorded which). The receptor's source is a human donor with low-grade glioma or glioblastoma, undergoing nonglioma brain surgery, or in good health (not recorded which). The chain combines TRBV6-2 or TRBV6-3 with TRBJ2-7, with TRBD1 identical over 7 bases. The CDR3 DNA sequence: TGTGCCAGCAGGGAATGGACAGGAGGTATCGAGCAGTACTTC. Translation gives CASREWTGGIEQYF.